Following are 32 T cell receptor beta chains from one sample sequenced in a study of blood T cell repertoires in COVID-19. Data came from immunoSEQ multiplex PCR; TCRdb stores just in-frame clones and leaves some out. This table has around 120,000 clones, roughly 90% appearing once. The sequenced material came from peripheral blood. These receptors were taken from a man in his forties or fifties with active COVID-19.

This clone was seen only a few times. This chain's CDR3 is CASSFGTSPTYEQYV. The CDR3 DNA follows: TGTGCCAGCAGCTTCGGGACTAGCCCAACCTACGAGCAGTACGTC. This chain uses TRBV6-2 or TRBV6-3 with TRBJ2-7; 9 bases match TRBD2. Trimming removed 6 bases from V and 2 bases from J; junction bases left unmatched: 8. Germline CDR1 reads MNHEY; CDR2 reads SVGEGT. The CDR3 covers 15 residues.

This clone appeared once. J is TRBJ2-5 and V is TRBV7-6; 7 nucleotides line up with TRBD1. The CDR3 has 16 amino acids. Germline V lookup: CDR1 SGHVS, CDR2 FNYEAQ. With V trimmed by 5 bases and J by 6 bases, 15 bases remained unmatched. The CDR3 protein is CASSQGGQNHPKTQYF. The DNA for the CDR3 is TGTGCCAGCAGCCAAGGGGGACAGAACCACCCGAAGACCCAGTACTTC.

DNA for the CDR3: TGCAGCGTTGACGGGACAGGGAATGAAAAACTGTTTTTT. This codes for CSVDGTGNEKLFF. This rearrangement joins TRBV29-1 to TRBJ1-4, with 9 bases lining up with TRBD1. The CDR3 runs 13 residues. J gave up 5 bases and V 3 bases, and 1 base lay outside the gene matches. Germline CDR1 SQVTM, CDR2 ANQGSEA.

The V gene is TRBV2, the J gene TRBJ1-5; D gene unclear. Trimming shortened V by 5 bases and J by 2 bases, and 10 bases separated the two germline ends. Per the germline V gene, CDR1 is SNHLY and CDR2 is FYNNEI. The CDR3 extends over 14 amino acids. CDR3 residues: CASSSGWRNQPQHF. The DNA for the CDR3 is TGTGCCAGCAGTTCGGGTTGGCGCAATCAGCCCCAGCATTTT.

CDR3 loop: CASSLRQHTQYF. CDR3 in DNA: TGTGCCAGCAGCTTGCGACAGCATACGCAGTATTTT. The genes are TRBV5-6 and TRBJ2-3; a possible D gene is TRBD1 (5 bases). CDR1 and CDR2 from the germline V gene are SGHDT and YYEEEE. The CDR3 length is 12 residues. V was trimmed by 1 base and J by 7 bases, leaving 7 bases between them.

V and J are TRBV7-8 and TRBJ1-2; 12 nucleotides align to TRBD1. Germline loops: CDR1 SGHVS, CDR2 FQNEAQ. The CDR3 has 15 residues. V lost 3 bases to trimming and J lost 8 bases; unmatched junction nucleotides: 7. CDR3: CASSFRGQGAGGYTF. The CDR3 region has the DNA TGTGCCAGCAGCTTCCGGGGACAGGGGGCCGGAGGCTACACCTTC.

The chain couples TRBV7-9 to TRBJ1-4; 9 bases are a match to TRBD1. After removal of 6 bases from V and 0 bases from J, the junction contained 2 bases not matched to a gene. This CDR3 comprises 15 residues. CDR1 and CDR2 (germline): SEHNR, FQNEAQ (reference sequence). The CDR3 DNA sequence: TGTGCCAGCAGGAGACAGGGGGCAACTAATGAAAAACTGTTTTTT. Translated, it gives CASRRQGATNEKLFF.

The chain joins TRBV12-3 or TRBV12-4 to TRBJ1-1; possibly TRBD1 for D (5 bases). This CDR3 is 13 amino acids long. V was cut by 7 bases and J by 4 bases, with 13 bases left in between. CDR3 in amino acids: CASKGPGGTEAFF. Here the CDR3 DNA reads TGTGCCAGCAAAGGGCCGGGGGGCACTGAAGCTTTCTTT.

The chain joins TRBV19 to TRBJ2-3; 8 positions match TRBD1. Germline loops: CDR1 LNHDA, CDR2 SQIVND (reference sequence). V dropped 0 bases and J dropped 0; count of bases not matched to a gene: 2. CDR3 length: 16 amino acids. Here the CDR3 reads CASSIDGQGSTDTQYF. The CDR3 nucleotides read TGTGCCAGTAGTATAGATGGACAGGGTAGCACAGATACGCAGTATTTT.

The J gene is TRBJ2-7, the V gene TRBV6-5, with TRBD2 matching 7 bases. The CDR3 covers 13 residues. V trimming: 10 bases; J trimming: 2 bases; junction bases outside the gene matches: 8. Per germline, CDR1 MNHEY and CDR2 SVGAGI. In nucleotides, the CDR3 is TGTGCCACCTCCAGCGGGGTCCCCTACGAGCAGTACTTC. The encoded protein is CATSSGVPYEQYF.

This chain joins TRBV6-1 and TRBJ2-1; the match to TRBD1 covers 7 bases. The V and J ends lost 4 bases and 0 bases, in that order; junction bases with no gene match: 15. Germline loops: CDR1 MNHNS, CDR2 SASEGT. CDR3 size: 19 residues. The CDR3 DNA reads TGTGCCAGCAGTGGTCCGGGACAGACGACCCTAAGCTCCTACAATGAGCAGTTCTTC. As protein: CASSGPGQTTLSSYNEQFF.

This chain joins TRBV11-3 and TRBJ2-1; TRBD2 agrees at 9 bases. V dropped 4 bases and J dropped 7; count of bases not matched to a gene: 8. Germline values: CDR1 SGHNT, CDR2 YENEEA. The CDR3 totals 15 residues. CDR3 in DNA: TGTGCCAGCAGCTCAGGCATAGCGGGAGAAAATGAGCAGTTCTTC. Translation: CASSSGIAGENEQFF.

The chain combines TRBV7-2 with TRBJ2-1; no clear D gene. V shed 2 bases and J shed 5 bases, with 7 bases lying between them. CDR1 and CDR2 (germline): SGHTA, FQGNSA. The length of the CDR3 is 13 residues. In DNA, the CDR3 is TGTGCCAGCAGCTTACTGTTAGACAATGAGCAGTTCTTC. It codes for CASSLLLDNEQFF.

The genes are TRBV12-3 or TRBV12-4 and TRBJ1-2, with no clear D. Trimming took off 5 bases at V and 5 bases at J, with 12 bases between the two ends. CDR3 length equals 13 residues. CDR3 region: CASSGGRTYGYTF. The CDR3, as DNA: TGTGCCAGCAGTGGTGGACGGACTTATGGCTACACCTTC.

This clone was seen a single time. This rearrangement joins TRBV14 to TRBJ2-1, with 8 bases aligning to TRBD2. Germline V gene data show CDR1 as SGHDN and CDR2 as FVKESK. J lost 1 base, V lost 0 bases, and 8 bases had no gene match. The CDR3 totals 18 residues. CDR3 bases: TGTGCCAGCAGCCAAGATAGTCTAGCGGGCTTTTCCTACAATGAGCAGTTCTTC. The encoded protein is CASSQDSLAGFSYNEQFF.

The rearrangement uses TRBV6-2 or TRBV6-3 and TRBJ1-2; tentative D call: TRBD1 (5 bases). Germline-derived CDR1 and CDR2 are MNHEY and SVGEGT. The CDR3 length is 15 residues. V dropped 5 bases and J dropped 1 base, with 14 bases sitting between them. CDR3 sequence (DNA): TGTGCCAGCAGTCCAAGGGGTGGCAGTAACTATGGCTACACCTTC. As protein: CASSPRGGSNYGYTF.

The chain links TRBV14 to TRBJ1-1; D is perhaps TRBD1 (6 bases). V was clipped by 7 bases and J by 1 base, with 16 bases between them. This CDR3 is 15 amino acids long. Looked up from germline, CDR1 is SGHDN and CDR2 is FVKESK. The CDR3 region has the DNA TGTGCCAGCACTCCCCGAGGGGGACCGAACACTGAAGCTTTCTTT. This translates into CASTPRGGPNTEAFF. Based on the CDR3 plus reference TRBV14 and TRBJ1-1, the full variable domain is EAGVTQFPSHSVIEKGQTVTLRCDPISGHDNLYWYRRVMGKEIKFLLHFVKESKQDESGMPNNRFLAERTGGTYSTLKVQPAELEDSGVYFCASTPRGGPNTEAFFGQGTRLTVV.

The chain has TRBV11-2 and TRBJ2-3; TRBD1 aligns across 9 bases. The CDR3 loop spans 16 amino acids. The germline V gene encodes CDR1 SGHAT and CDR2 FQNNGV. The V segment lost 4 bases and the J segment 0 bases; nucleotides outside the gene matches: 5. DNA for the CDR3: TGTGCCAGCAGCTCTTCCGGGACAGGGAGCACAGATACGCAGTATTTT. Its translation is CASSSSGTGSTDTQYF.

This chain connects TRBV5-4 to TRBJ1-2; 7 bases align to TRBD1. From germline, CDR1 is SGHNT and CDR2 YYREEE (reference sequence). There are 13 residues in the CDR3. After removal of 4 bases from V and 6 bases from J, the junction contained 6 bases not matched to a gene. The CDR3 region is CASSLDRIDGYTF. The CDR3 DNA reads as TGTGCCAGCAGCCTGGACAGGATTGATGGCTACACCTTC.

The rearrangement links TRBV7-9 to TRBJ2-5; no definite D call. From germline, CDR1 is SEHNR and CDR2 FQNEAQ (reference sequence). Trimming stripped 3 bases from V and 4 bases from J, with 9 bases between. The CDR3 length is 13 residues. The CDR3 nucleotides read TGTGCCAGCAGCTTGGGCAGGATAGAGACCCAGTACTTC. This codes for CASSLGRIETQYF.

The rearrangement links TRBV15 to TRBJ2-7; D perhaps matches TRBD2 (6 bases). The CDR3 sequence is 15 residues long. Trimming removed 0 bases at V and 2 bases at J, with 11 bases between. Germline CDR1 is LNHNV and CDR2 is YYDKDF (reference sequence). The CDR3 sequence is CATSREVAVTYEQYF. The CDR3 nucleotides read TGTGCCACCAGCAGAGAGGTAGCGGTCACCTACGAGCAGTACTTC.

The rearrangement links TRBV3-1 (or the pseudogene TRBV3-2) to TRBJ2-5; no definite D call. Trimming pared 4 bases from V and 5 bases from J, leaving 8 bases between. There are 12 residues in the CDR3. Germline V gene sequence: CDR1 LGHDT, CDR2 YNNKEL (reference sequence). The CDR3 bases are TGTGCCAGCAGCCCCACTCTCGAGACCCAGTACTTC. It encodes CASSPTLETQYF.

The CDR3 DNA follows: TGCGCCAGCAGCGGCGTGGAGTTTGGCTACACCTTC. As protein: CASSGVEFGYTF. This sequence joins TRBV5-1 and TRBJ1-2; D not resolved. Germline loops: CDR1 SGHRS, CDR2 YFSETQ. V was trimmed by 4 bases and J by 7 bases, leaving 11 bases between them. The CDR3 runs 12 residues.

The chain carries TRBV24-1 and TRBJ1-6; 7 bases align to TRBD1. After removal of 3 bases from V and 1 base from J, the junction contained 14 bases not matched to a gene. Germline loops: CDR1 KGHDR, CDR2 SFDVKD. There are 20 residues in the CDR3. The CDR3 DNA is TGTGCCACCAGTGATCTAGGACAGGCCCGTTTTACGTCCTATAATTCACCCCTCCACTTT. This gives the protein CATSDLGQARFTSYNSPLHF.

This chain joins TRBV19 and TRBJ2-5, with D perhaps matching TRBD2 (6 bases). The V gene's germline CDR1 is LNHDA and CDR2 SQIVND (reference sequence). The CDR3 runs 15 residues. V was clipped by 3 bases and J by 1 base, with 12 bases between them. The DNA for the CDR3 is TGTGCCAGTAGTATCACGGGACTCCTCCAAGAGACCCAGTACTTC. Its protein product is CASSITGLLQETQYF.

The V and J genes are TRBV9 and TRBJ1-6; D is undetermined. Trimming left V 6 bases short and J 0 bases short, with 13 bases between. The CDR3 length is 16 residues. Per the germline V gene, CDR1 is SGDLS and CDR2 is YYNGEE. CDR3: CASTRGGSSYNSPLHF. CDR3 DNA sequence: TGTGCCAGCACTCGAGGCGGGAGCTCCTATAATTCACCCCTCCACTTT.

Only a few counts were recorded for this clone. V usage is TRBV10-1 and J usage is TRBJ2-7; TRBD2 matches at 10 bases. This CDR3 is 13 amino acids long. In germline, CDR1 is WNHNN, CDR2 SYGVQD (reference sequence). V was pared by 11 bases and J by 2 bases, with 6 bases of the junction left unmatched. Here the CDR3 reads CAQGTSATYEQYV. CDR3 nucleotides: TGCGCCCAAGGGACTAGCGCTACCTACGAGCAGTACGTC.

The CDR3 sequence: CASSQDRRNTGELFF. The CDR3 DNA follows: TGTGCCAGCAGCCAAGATAGGAGAAACACCGGGGAGCTGTTTTTT. J is TRBJ2-2 and V is TRBV3-1 (or the pseudogene TRBV3-2); D is uncertain. Germline CDR1 is LGHDT and CDR2 is YNNKEL (reference sequence). The CDR3 runs 15 residues. V was trimmed by 0 bases and J by 2 bases, leaving 7 bases between them.

This clone has only one observation. J is TRBJ2-7 and V is TRBV2, with 14 positions matching TRBD2. The CDR3 is 16 residues long. V gave up 4 bases and J gave up 6 bases; unmatched junction bases: 8. CDR1 and CDR2 from the germline V gene are SNHLY and FYNNEI. CDR3 sequence: CASSVGTSGRAGEQYV. The DNA for the CDR3 is TGTGCCAGCAGTGTAGGGACTAGCGGGAGAGCTGGCGAGCAGTACGTC.

This chain joins TRBV5-6 and TRBJ1-3; perhaps TRBD1 as D (5 bases). CDR1 SGHDT and CDR2 YYEEEE come from the germline V gene. The CDR3 is made up of 16 amino acids. Trimming cost V 0 bases and J 0 bases, with 10 bases left between them. The CDR3 coding sequence is TGTGCCAGCAGCTTGGGACAGCTTTTCTCTGGAAACACCATATATTTT. As protein: CASSLGQLFSGNTIYF.

V and J are TRBV27 and TRBJ1-5; the D gene is possibly TRBD1 (6 bases). The ends were cut back, 6 bases at V and 0 bases at J, with 9 bases in the middle. The germline V gene has CDR1 MNHEY and CDR2 SMNVEV (reference sequence). The CDR3 has 14 amino acids. The CDR3 coding sequence is TGTGCCAGCAGACAGGGTAATAGCAATCAGCCCCAGCATTTT. It yields the protein CASRQGNSNQPQHF.

J is TRBJ2-5 and V is TRBV2, with a tentative D call TRBD2 (5 bases). Trimming cost V 7 bases and J 3 bases, with 12 bases left between them. Germline loops: CDR1 SNHLY, CDR2 FYNNEI. The CDR3 has 13 residues. The CDR3 DNA follows: TGTGCCAGCAAACCGACGAGGGAAGAGACCCAGTACTTC. As protein: CASKPTREETQYF.